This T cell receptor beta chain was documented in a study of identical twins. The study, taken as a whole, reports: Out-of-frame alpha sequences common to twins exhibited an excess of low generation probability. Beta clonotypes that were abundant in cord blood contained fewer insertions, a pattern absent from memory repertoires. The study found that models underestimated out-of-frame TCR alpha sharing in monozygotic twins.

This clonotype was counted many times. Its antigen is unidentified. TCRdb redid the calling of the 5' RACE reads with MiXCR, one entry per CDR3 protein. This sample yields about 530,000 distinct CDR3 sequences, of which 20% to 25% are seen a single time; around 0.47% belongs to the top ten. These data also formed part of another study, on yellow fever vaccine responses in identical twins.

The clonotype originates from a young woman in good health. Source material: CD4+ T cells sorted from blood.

CDR3 nucleotide sequence: TGTGCCAGCAGCCGAGGCAGTTACGAGCAGTACTTC. This codes for CASSRGSYEQYF. The gene calls are TRBV4-2 and TRBJ2-7, with no clear D. The length of the CDR3 is 12 residues. Per germline, CDR1 LGHNA and CDR2 YNFKEQ. V lost 4 bases, J lost 4 bases, and 8 bases lay in between.